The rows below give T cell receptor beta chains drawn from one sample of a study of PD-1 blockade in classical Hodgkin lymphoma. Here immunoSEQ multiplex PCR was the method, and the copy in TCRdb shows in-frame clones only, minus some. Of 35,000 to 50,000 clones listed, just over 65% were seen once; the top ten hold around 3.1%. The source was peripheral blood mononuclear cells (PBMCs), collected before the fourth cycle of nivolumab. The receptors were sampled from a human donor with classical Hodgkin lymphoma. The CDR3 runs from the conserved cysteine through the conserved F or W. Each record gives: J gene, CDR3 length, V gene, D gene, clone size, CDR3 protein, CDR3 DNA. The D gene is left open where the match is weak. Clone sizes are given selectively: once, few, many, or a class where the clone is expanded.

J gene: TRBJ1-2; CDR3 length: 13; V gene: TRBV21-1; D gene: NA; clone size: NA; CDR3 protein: CASSTSGRNGYTF; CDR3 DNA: TGTGCCAGCAGCACCTCAGGTAGGAATGGCTACACCTTC
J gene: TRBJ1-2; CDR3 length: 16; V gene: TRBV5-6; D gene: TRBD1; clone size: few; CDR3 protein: CASTPATGGLWYGYTF; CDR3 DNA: TGTGCCAGCACCCCCGCGACAGGGGGTCTTTGGTATGGCTACACCTTC
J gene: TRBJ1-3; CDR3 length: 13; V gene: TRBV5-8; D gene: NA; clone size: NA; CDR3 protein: CASTRSSGNTIYF; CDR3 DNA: TGTGCCAGCACTAGGAGCTCTGGAAACACCATATATTTT
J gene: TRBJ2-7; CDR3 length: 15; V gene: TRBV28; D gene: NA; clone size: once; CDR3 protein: CASSTPLGVGYEQYF; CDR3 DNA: TGTGCCAGCAGTACTCCCTTAGGGGTGGGCTACGAGCAGTACTTC
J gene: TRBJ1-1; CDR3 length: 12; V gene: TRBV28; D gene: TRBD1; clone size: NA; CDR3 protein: CASSLGQLEAFF; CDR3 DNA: TGTGCCAGCAGTTTGGGACAGTTAGAAGCTTTCTTT
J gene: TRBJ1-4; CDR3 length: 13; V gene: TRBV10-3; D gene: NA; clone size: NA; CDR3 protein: CAISEREAGKLFF; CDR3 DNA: TGTGCCATCAGTGAGAGGGAGGCGGGAAAACTGTTTTTT
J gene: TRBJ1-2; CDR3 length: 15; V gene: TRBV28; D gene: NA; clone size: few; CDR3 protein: CASRYVALRPMGYTF; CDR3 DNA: TGTGCCAGCAGATACGTAGCCCTGCGGCCTATGGGCTACACCTTC
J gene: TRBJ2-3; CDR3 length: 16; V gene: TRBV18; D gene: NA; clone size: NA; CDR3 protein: CASSPGGGGPTDTQYF; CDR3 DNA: TGTGCCAGCTCACCGGGGGGCGGAGGGCCGACAGATACGCAGTATTTT
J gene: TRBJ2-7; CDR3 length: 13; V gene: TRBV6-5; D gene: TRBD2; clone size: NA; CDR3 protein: CASSQTSHYEQYF; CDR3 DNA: TGTGCCAGCAGCCAGACTAGCCACTACGAGCAGTACTTC
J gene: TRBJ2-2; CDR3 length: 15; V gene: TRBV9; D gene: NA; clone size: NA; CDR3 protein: CASSVEGKGFGELFF; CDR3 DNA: TGTGCCAGCAGCGTAGAAGGGAAAGGGTTCGGGGAGCTGTTTTTT
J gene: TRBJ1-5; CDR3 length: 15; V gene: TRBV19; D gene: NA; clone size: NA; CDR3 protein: CASSTNDRLLGPQHF; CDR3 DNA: TGTGCCAGTAGTACCAATGACAGATTACTTGGGCCCCAGCATTTT
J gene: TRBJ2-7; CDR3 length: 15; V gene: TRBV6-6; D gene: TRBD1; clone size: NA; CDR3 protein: CASRLGQDPFYEQYF; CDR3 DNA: TGTGCCAGCAGGCTGGGACAGGACCCGTTTTACGAGCAGTACTTC
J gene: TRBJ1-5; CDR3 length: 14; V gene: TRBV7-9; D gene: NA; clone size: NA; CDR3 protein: CASSLAGANQPQHF; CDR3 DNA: TGTGCCAGCAGCTTAGCTGGGGCCAATCAGCCCCAGCATTTT
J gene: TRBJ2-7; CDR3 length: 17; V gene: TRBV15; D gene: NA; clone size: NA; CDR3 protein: CATSRDRGLGERYEQYF; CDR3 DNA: TGTGCCACCAGCAGAGACCGCGGTTTGGGGGAAAGATACGAGCAGTACTTC
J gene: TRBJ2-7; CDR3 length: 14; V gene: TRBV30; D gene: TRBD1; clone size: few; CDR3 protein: CAWSTGGSSYEQYF; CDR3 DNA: TGTGCCTGGAGTACAGGGGGGAGCTCCTACGAGCAGTACTTC
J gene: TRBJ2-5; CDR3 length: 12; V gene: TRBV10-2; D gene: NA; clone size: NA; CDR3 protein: CASSGRWETQYF; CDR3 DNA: TGCGCCAGCAGTGGTAGATGGGAGACCCAGTACTTC
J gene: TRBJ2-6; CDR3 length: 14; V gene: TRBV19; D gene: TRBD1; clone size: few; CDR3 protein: CASRQGAGANVLTF; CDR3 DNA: TGTGCCAGCAGACAGGGGGCTGGGGCCAACGTCCTGACTTTC
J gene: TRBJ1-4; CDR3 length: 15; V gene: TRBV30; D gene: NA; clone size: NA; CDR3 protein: CACVFIRTTNEKLFF; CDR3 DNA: TGTGCCTGCGTCTTTATCAGGACAACTAATGAAAAACTGTTTTTT
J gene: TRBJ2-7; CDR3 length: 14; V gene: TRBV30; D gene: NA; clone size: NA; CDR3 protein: CAWSVSARGGEQYF; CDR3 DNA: TGTGCCTGGAGTGTAAGCGCCAGGGGGGGCGAGCAGTACTTC
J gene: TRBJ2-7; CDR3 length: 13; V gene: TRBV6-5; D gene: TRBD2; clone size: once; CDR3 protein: CASRGLAGGEQYF; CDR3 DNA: TGTGCCAGCAGAGGACTAGCGGGAGGGGAGCAGTACTTC
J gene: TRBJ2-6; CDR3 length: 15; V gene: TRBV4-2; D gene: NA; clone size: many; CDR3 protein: CASTRASTGANVLTF; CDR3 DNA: TGTGCCAGCACCCGAGCGAGCACTGGGGCCAACGTCCTGACTTTC
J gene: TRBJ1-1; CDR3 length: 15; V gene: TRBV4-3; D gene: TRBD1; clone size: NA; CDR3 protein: CASSQDVGQGEAAFF; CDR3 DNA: TGCGCCAGCAGCCAAGATGTAGGACAGGGTGAAGCAGCTTTCTTT
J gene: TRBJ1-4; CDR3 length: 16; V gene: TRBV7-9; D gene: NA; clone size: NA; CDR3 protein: CASSLEQVIRGEKLFF; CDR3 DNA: TGTGCCAGCAGCTTGGAACAGGTCATACGGGGGGAAAAACTGTTTTTT
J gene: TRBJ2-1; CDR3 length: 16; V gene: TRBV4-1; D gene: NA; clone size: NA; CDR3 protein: CASSQEDSNHYNEQFF; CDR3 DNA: TGCGCCAGCAGCCAAGAGGACTCGAATCACTACAATGAGCAGTTCTTC
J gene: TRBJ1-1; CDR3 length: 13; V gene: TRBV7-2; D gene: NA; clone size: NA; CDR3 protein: CASSWDPNTEAFF; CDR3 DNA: TGTGCCAGCAGCTGGGACCCGAACACTGAAGCTTTCTTT
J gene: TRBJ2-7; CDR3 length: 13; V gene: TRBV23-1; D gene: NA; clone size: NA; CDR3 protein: CASTGTWTDEQYF; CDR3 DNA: TGCGCCAGCACTGGTACATGGACTGACGAGCAGTACTTC
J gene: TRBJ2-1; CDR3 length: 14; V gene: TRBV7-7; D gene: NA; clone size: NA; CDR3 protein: CASSLTPSESEQFF; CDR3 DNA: TGTGCCAGCAGCTTAACTCCCTCGGAAAGTGAGCAGTTCTTC
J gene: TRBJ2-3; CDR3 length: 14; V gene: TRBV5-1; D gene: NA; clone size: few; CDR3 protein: CASSLGRETDTQYF; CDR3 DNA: TGCGCCAGCAGCCTAGGACGGGAGACAGATACGCAGTATTTT
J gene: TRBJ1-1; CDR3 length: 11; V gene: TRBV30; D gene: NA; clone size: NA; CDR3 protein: CAWSGLNEAFF; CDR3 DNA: TGTGCCTGGAGTGGACTTAACGAAGCTTTCTTT
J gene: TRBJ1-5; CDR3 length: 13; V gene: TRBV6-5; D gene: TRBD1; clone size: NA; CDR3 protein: CASRPGGDQPQHF; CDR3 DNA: TGTGCCAGCAGGCCAGGGGGAGATCAGCCCCAGCATTTT
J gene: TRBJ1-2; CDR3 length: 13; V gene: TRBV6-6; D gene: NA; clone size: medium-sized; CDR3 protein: CASSYEGDYGYTF; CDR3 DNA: TGTGCCAGCAGTTACGAGGGGGACTATGGCTACACCTTC
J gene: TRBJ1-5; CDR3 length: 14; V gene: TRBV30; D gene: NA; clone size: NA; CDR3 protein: CAWAPGGTNQPQHF; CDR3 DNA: TGTGCCTGGGCTCCCGGGGGCACGAATCAGCCCCAGCATTTT
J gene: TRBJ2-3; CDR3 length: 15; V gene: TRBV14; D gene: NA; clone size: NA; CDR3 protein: CASSLGTSPTDTQYF; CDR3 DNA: TGTGCCAGCAGCCTCGGGACCTCGCCCACAGATACGCAGTATTTT
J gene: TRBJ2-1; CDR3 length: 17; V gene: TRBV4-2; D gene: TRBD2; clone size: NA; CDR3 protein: CASSQDVKREANNEQFF; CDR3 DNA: TGTGCCAGCAGCCAAGATGTAAAGCGGGAGGCTAACAATGAGCAGTTCTTC
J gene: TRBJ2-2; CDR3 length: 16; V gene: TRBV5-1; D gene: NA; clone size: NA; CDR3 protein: CASSLPLPDNTGELFF; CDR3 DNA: TGCGCCAGCAGCTTGCCCCTACCCGATAACACCGGGGAGCTGTTTTTT
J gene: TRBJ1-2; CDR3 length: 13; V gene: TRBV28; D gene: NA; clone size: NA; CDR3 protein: CASSFAQNYGYTF; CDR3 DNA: TGTGCCAGCAGTTTTGCTCAAAACTATGGCTACACCTTC
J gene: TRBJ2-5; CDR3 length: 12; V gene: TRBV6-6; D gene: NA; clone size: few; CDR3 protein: CATGTFQETQYF; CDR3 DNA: TGTGCCACCGGGACATTCCAAGAGACCCAGTACTTC
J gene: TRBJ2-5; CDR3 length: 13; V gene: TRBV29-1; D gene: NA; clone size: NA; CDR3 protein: CSVTGTAQETQYF; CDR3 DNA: TGCAGCGTTACCGGGACGGCCCAAGAGACCCAGTACTTC